These 19 T cell receptor beta chains originate from one sample sequenced in a study of regulatory T cells in long-lasting Graves disease. Arm-PCR of CDR3 regions with iRepertoire HTBI primers generated TCR beta libraries. TCRdb reanalysed the multiplex PCR reads using MiXCR and keeps one entry per CDR3 protein. The table includes hundreds of thousands of distinct CDR3 sequences, 15% to 17% detected once. Time point of the sample: newly diagnosed GD, antithyroid drugs for less than 3 months. The authors made the TCR library using RNA they extracted from PBMCs. The specimen comprised peripheral blood mononuclear cells (PBMCs), sampled at new diagnosis, from a patient treated with antithyroid drugs. The source is a female donor with Graves disease.

This clonotype was seen many times. In DNA, the CDR3 is TGTGCCAGCAGACGCACTACAGGGACTGGAAACACCATATATTTT. Protein: CASRRTTGTGNTIYF. This chain links TRBV2 with TRBJ1-3; D might be TRBD1 (6 bases). The CDR3 spans 15 residues. The V end was cut by 6 bases, the J end by 2 bases, with 14 bases between. Germline loops: CDR1 SNHLY, CDR2 FYNNEI.

This clonotype has a count of ten or more. The rearrangement joins TRBV20-1 to TRBJ2-5; 7 bases match TRBD2. J lost 9 bases, V lost 4 bases, and 17 bases had no gene match. Looked up from germline, CDR1 is DFQATT and CDR2 is SNEGSKA (reference sequence). This CDR3 spans 15 amino acids. This chain's CDR3 is CSANSAGRGQGAQYF. In DNA, the CDR3 is TGCAGTGCTAATTCAGCGGGACGAGGGCAAGGGGCCCAGTACTTC.

This sequence joins TRBV5-1 and TRBJ1-1; 8 bases line up with TRBD1. The V gene's germline CDR1 is SGHRS and CDR2 YFSETQ. The CDR3 runs 16 residues. V dropped 0 bases and J dropped 5; count of bases not matched to a gene: 9. This CDR3 is CASSLESRGPGTEAFF. As DNA, the CDR3 is TGCGCCAGCAGCTTGGAGTCCAGGGGGCCGGGGACTGAAGCTTTCTTT.

This clonotype has at least ten counts. At one end, the junction sequence differs from germline, possibly due to a read error. The J gene is TRBJ2-7, the V gene TRBV5-1; 10 nucleotides match TRBD2. Germline V lookup: CDR1 SGHRS, CDR2 YFSETQ. This CDR3 comprises 15 residues. CDR3 sequence reads: CASSSRTSGTYEQYF. CDR3 DNA: TGTGCCAGCAGCTCGAGGACTAGCGGTACCTACGAGCAGTACTTC.

This clonotype was recorded at least ten times. The genes are TRBV27 and TRBJ2-7, with D perhaps being TRBD1 or TRBD2 (5 bases each). V was cut by 5 bases and J by 2 bases, with 10 bases left in between. CDR3 size: 13 residues. Germline V gene lookup returns CDR1 MNHEY and CDR2 SMNVEV (reference sequence). In nucleotides, the CDR3 is TGTGCCAGCAGTGATAGGGGAGCCTACGAGCAGTACTTC. Amino acid sequence: CASSDRGAYEQYF.

In DNA form, the CDR3 reads TGCAGTTCCAGGACAGGGGGCAAGGATGGCTACACCTTC. Protein: CSSRTGGKDGYTF. This chain links TRBV20-1 with TRBJ1-2, with 11 positions matching TRBD1. CDR3 length equals 13 residues. Germline-derived CDR1 and CDR2 are DFQATT and SNEGSKA (reference sequence). V shed 8 bases and J 6 bases; nucleotides not matched to a gene: 8.

This clonotype was counted ten times or more. CDR3 in amino acids: CASSLGQYRDTEAFF. CDR3 DNA: TGTGCCAGCAGCTTAGGACAGTACAGGGACACTGAAGCTTTCTTT. This sequence joins TRBV7-9 and TRBJ1-1; maybe TRBD1 (6 bases). CDR3 size: 15 residues. Germline CDR1 SEHNR, CDR2 FQNEAQ (reference sequence). V lost 1 base and J lost 3, with 12 bases in between.

This clonotype came up many times. The chain recombines TRBV4-1 with TRBJ2-5; TRBD2 matches 15 bases. Germline values: CDR1 MGHRA, CDR2 YSYEKL. V was clipped by 4 bases and J by 5 bases; unmatched bases: 11. The CDR3 has 18 amino acids. The CDR3 spells CASSRTGTSGRRRETQYF. CDR3 DNA: TGCGCCAGCAGCCGTACCGGGACTAGCGGGAGGAGACGGGAGACCCAGTACTTC.

This clonotype occurred many times. This rearrangement joins TRBV5-5 to TRBJ1-4; TRBD1 matches at 7 bases. CDR3 length: 15 residues. Per germline, CDR1 SGHKS and CDR2 YYEKEE (reference sequence). With V trimmed by 4 bases and J by 5 bases, 8 bases remained unmatched. DNA of the CDR3: TGTGCCAGCAGCCCGTGGGACAGACTGAATGAAAAACTGTTTTTT. Amino acids: CASSPWDRLNEKLFF.

This clonotype was observed many times. The V gene is TRBV20-1, the J gene TRBJ2-1; 9 bases fit TRBD2. Germline V CDR1 and CDR2: DFQATT, SNEGSKA (reference sequence). V gave up 5 bases and J gave up 7 bases; unmatched junction bases: 6. CDR3 size: 13 residues. CDR3 loop: CSAGLARTNEQFF. CDR3 coding DNA: TGCAGTGCTGGACTAGCGCGGACTAATGAGCAGTTCTTC.

The gene calls are TRBV7-2 and TRBJ2-3, with TRBD2 as a possible D gene (5 bases). Germline assignment: CDR1 SGHTA and CDR2 FQGNSA. Trimming shortened V by 2 bases and J by 3 bases, and 12 bases separated the two germline ends. The CDR3 has 15 amino acids. This CDR3 is CASSLRESGTDTQYF. The CDR3 DNA reads TGTGCCAGCAGCTTACGGGAAAGTGGGACAGATACGCAGTATTTT.

This clonotype showed up just a few times. The V gene is TRBV4-3, the J gene TRBJ2-3; 15 positions match TRBD2. Trimming at V came to 0 bases and at J to 0 bases, leaving 7 bases not matched to a gene. CDR3 length equals 20 residues. CDR1 is LGHNA, CDR2 YSLEER, per germline. As DNA, the CDR3 is TGCGCCAGCAGCCAAGATCTGGGGACTAGCGGGAGGACTAGCACAGATACGCAGTATTTT. This translates into CASSQDLGTSGRTSTDTQYF.

This clonotype was seen at least ten times. CDR3 amino acids: CASSLIGGKSSYEQYF. The CDR3 coding sequence is TGCGCCAGCAGCTTGATTGGGGGCAAGAGCTCCTACGAGCAGTACTTC. The chain employs TRBV5-1 and TRBJ2-7; possibly TRBD1 for D (6 bases). Between the trimmed V and J ends, which lost 1 base and 0 bases, there was a span of 14 bases. Germline V gives CDR1 SGHRS, CDR2 YFSETQ. This CDR3 contains 16 residues.

This clonotype was picked up many times. The rearrangement uses TRBV29-1 and TRBJ1-5; D uncertain. This CDR3 region has 13 residues. CDR1 SQVTM and CDR2 ANQGSEA come from the germline V gene. V shed 6 bases and J shed 0 bases, with 9 bases lying between them. The CDR3 region is CSVRKDSNQPQHF. CDR3 nucleotides: TGCAGCGTACGTAAAGATAGCAATCAGCCCCAGCATTTT.

Concerning this clonotype: A read error is the likely source, as a far larger clone sits one nucleotide away. The chain couples TRBV10-3 to TRBJ2-7; TRBD1 matches 9 bases. The CDR3 is made up of 15 amino acids. CDR1 ENHRY and CDR2 SYGVKD come from the germline V gene. Trimming took 5 bases from V and 1 from J; bases not matched to a gene: 6. The CDR3 DNA reads TGTGCCATCAGTTACTCCGGGACAGGGTCCTACGAGCAGTACTTC. Protein: CAISYSGTGSYEQYF.

Comment on this clonotype: A much larger clone differs from this one at a single base, so this may be a read error. This chain joins TRBV28 and TRBJ2-7; TRBD2 matches 8 bases. With 3 bases clipped from V and 4 bases from J, the junction kept 8 bases outside the gene matches. This CDR3 comprises 15 residues. Per germline, CDR1 MDHEN and CDR2 SYDVKM. This chain's CDR3 is CASSLTSESRYEQYF. The CDR3 DNA is TGTGCCAGCAGTTTGACTAGCGAGAGTCGGTACGAGCAGTACTTC.

The rearrangement links TRBV6-2 or TRBV6-3 to TRBJ2-3; 7 bases agree with TRBD2. V lost 7 bases, J lost 2 bases, and 6 bases stayed unmatched. This CDR3 is built from 14 residues. CDR1 and CDR2 (germline): MNHEY, SVGEGT. Here the CDR3 reads CASIRDYNTDTQYF. The CDR3 DNA is TGTGCCAGCATTCGGGACTATAACACAGATACGCAGTATTTT.

Worth noting for this clonotype: A read error is likely here: a far larger clone is one base away. The chain links TRBV7-2 to TRBJ1-1, with D perhaps TRBD1 (5 bases). The CDR3 contains 13 residues. Germline loops: CDR1 SGHTA, CDR2 FQGNSA. CDR3 DNA sequence: TGTGCCAGCGGCTTAGATGGGGGAACTGAAGCTTTCTTT. Its protein is CASGLDGGTEAFF.

This clonotype has a handful of counts. This chain uses TRBV10-3 with TRBJ1-6; D is uncertain. Germline values: CDR1 ENHRY, CDR2 SYGVKD. V was pared by 3 bases and J by 0 bases, with 9 bases between. CDR3 length equals 16 residues. The CDR3 spells CAISDRASSYNSPLHF. The CDR3 DNA reads TGTGCCATCAGTGACCGTGCAAGCTCCTATAATTCACCCCTCCACTTT.